This T cell receptor beta chain is drawn from a study of OX40 agonist ivuxolimab in advanced cancers. Study-level background: Ivuxolimab, an agonist antibody against OX40 (CD134), was given to patients. General observations from the study: Clonal expansion from baseline to week 6 occurred in both CD4+ and CD8+ T cells.

The method was immunoSEQ multiplex PCR; TCRdb's version includes in-frame clones alone and lacks a portion of them. The sample records tens of thousands of clones, around 77% being singletons. Blood draws occurred at baseline, cycle 4 day 1, and cycle 7 day 1. Notes on this clone: What it binds is unknown.

This receptor was taken from an adult with an advanced solid tumor such as melanoma, head and neck, liver or kidney cancer. This specimen consisted of CD4+ or CD8+ T cells sorted from blood, obtained in a trial of the OX40 agonist ivuxolimab.

The CDR3 coding sequence is TGTGCCAGCAGCTCTCTAGCGGGGGTTAATGAGCAGTTCTTC. Amino acid sequence: CASSSLAGVNEQFF. The chain carries TRBV7-3 and TRBJ2-1; 10 bases are shared with TRBD2. J lost 7 bases, V lost 4 bases, and 4 bases had no gene match. Germline V gene sequence: CDR1 SGHTA, CDR2 FQGTGA. CDR3 size: 14 residues.